This passage covers 16 T cell receptor beta chains from one sample sequenced in a study of cytomegalovirus exposure and HLA in healthy donors. The PCR used 60 Vbeta and 13 Jbeta primers. This table comes from immunoSEQ multiplex PCR, and its TCRdb copy is limited to in-frame clones, with some not included. The sample yields more than 85,000 clones, around 80% seen once. The sample consisted of PBMCs. The receptors here all came from a man aged 25 to 40 in good health and CMV-seropositive.

The chain has TRBV9 and TRBJ2-1, with TRBD2 identical over 8 bases. Trimming removed 4 bases from V and 3 bases from J; junction bases left unmatched: 6. Germline CDR1 reads SGDLS; CDR2 reads YYNGEE. The CDR3 contains 15 residues. The CDR3 region has the DNA TGTGCCAGCAGCTTTAGAGCGGGGGACTACAATGAGCAGTTCTTC. This sequence encodes CASSFRAGDYNEQFF.

The rearrangement uses TRBV5-1 and TRBJ2-5, with D possibly matching TRBD2 (6 bases). Between the trimmed V and J ends, which lost 2 bases and 5 bases, there was a span of 10 bases. CDR3 length: 13 residues. CDR1 is SGHRS, CDR2 YFSETQ, per germline. CDR3 loop: CASSFTGEETQYF. CDR3 DNA: TGCGCCAGCAGCTTCACGGGGGAGGAGACCCAGTACTTC.

This clone was recorded only once. V is TRBV7-2 and J is TRBJ1-6; D is possibly TRBD1 (6 bases). Germline V gene sequence: CDR1 SGHTA, CDR2 FQGNSA. The CDR3 runs 15 residues. The germline V and J ends were trimmed by 5 bases and 7 bases, with 15 bases remaining between them. The DNA for the CDR3 is TGTGCCAGCAGCACCTACAGGGTCGGCAATTCACCCCTCCACTTT. It codes for CASSTYRVGNSPLHF.

This clone was seen a few times. The genes are TRBV12-5 and TRBJ1-2, with D perhaps matching TRBD1 (6 bases). V lost 2 bases and J 2 bases, leaving 9 bases between the germline ends. This CDR3 region has 14 residues. Germline V CDR1 and CDR2: LGHNT, FRNRAP. The CDR3 region is CASGLSDRNYGYTF. DNA of the CDR3: TGTGCTAGTGGTTTGTCGGACAGAAACTATGGCTACACCTTC.

The chain is built from TRBV10-3 and TRBJ1-2; tentative D call: TRBD1 (5 bases). The length of the CDR3 is 14 residues. V lost 6 bases, J lost 5 bases, and 16 bases lay in between. CDR1 is ENHRY and CDR2 is SYGVKD in the germline V gene. Here the CDR3 DNA reads TGTGCCATCAGGGGGGGAAAAGGGGAATATGGCTACACCTTC. Protein product: CAIRGGKGEYGYTF.

This clone appeared a few times. This chain connects TRBV5-1 to TRBJ1-2; the match to TRBD1 covers 10 bases. V was pared by 3 bases and J by 6 bases, with 5 bases of the junction left unmatched. The germline CDR1 and CDR2 sequences are SGHRS and YFSETQ. This CDR3 is built from 14 residues. This CDR3 reads CASSWGTGEDGYTF. The CDR3 nucleotides read TGCGCCAGCAGCTGGGGGACAGGGGAGGATGGCTACACCTTC.

Regarding this clone: The junction and the germline gene differ at one end; a read error may be behind it. CDR3 residues: CASSHPSTVLYEQYF. CDR3 in DNA: TGTGCTAGCAGCCATCCCTCGACAGTCCTCTACGAGCAGTACTTC. J is TRBJ2-7 and V is TRBV7-7, with D possibly matching TRBD1 (5 bases). Germline-derived CDR1 and CDR2 are SSHAT and FNYEAQ (reference sequence). CDR3 length: 15 residues.

The chain carries TRBV5-1 and TRBJ2-1; 8 nucleotides agree with TRBD2. This CDR3 is built from 14 residues. Germline assignment: CDR1 SGHRS and CDR2 YFSETQ. J was trimmed by 2 bases and V by 2 bases; bases with no gene match: 0. The CDR3 protein is CASSFSGAYNEQFF. CDR3 sequence (DNA): TGCGCCAGCAGCTTTAGCGGGGCCTACAATGAGCAGTTCTTC.

A word on this clone: The sample holds other DNA sequences that translate to the same CDR3. The rearrangement uses TRBV6-4 and TRBJ2-7, with TRBD1 as a possible D gene (6 bases). Germline V CDR1 and CDR2: MRHNA, SNTAGT. The CDR3 contains 13 residues. The V end lost 3 bases, the J end lost 3 bases, and 9 bases lay between the germline ends. CDR3 residues: CASSEQGGYEQYF. CDR3 in DNA: TGTGCCAGCAGTGAACAGGGTGGCTACGAGCAGTACTTC.

V gene TRBV4-1 combines with J gene TRBJ2-5; TRBD2 might be the D (6 bases). Germline V gene data show CDR1 as MGHRA and CDR2 as YSYEKL. The CDR3 has 16 residues. The V end was cut by 3 bases, the J end by 0 bases, with 14 bases between. This chain's CDR3 is CASSQEAGLYQETQYF. Written as DNA, the CDR3 is TGCGCCAGCAGCCAGGAGGCGGGGTTGTACCAAGAGACCCAGTACTTC.

This chain links TRBV27 with TRBJ1-2; D unresolved. V was trimmed by 1 base and J by 0 bases, leaving 15 bases between them. Germline lookup yields CDR1 MNHEY and CDR2 SMNVEV (reference sequence). There are 17 residues in the CDR3. The CDR3 coding sequence is TGTGCCAGCAGTTTATTCGGGGTTGGCTCAGCTAACTATGGCTACACCTTC. This gives the protein CASSLFGVGSANYGYTF.

The chain links TRBV28 to TRBJ1-2, with 11 bases that match TRBD1. V shed 9 bases and J 5 bases; nucleotides not matched to a gene: 8. Per germline, CDR1 MDHEN and CDR2 SYDVKM. The CDR3 extends over 14 amino acids. The CDR3 DNA reads as TGTGCCAGTTGGGAGGACAGGGGGCATTATGGCTACACCTTC. It specifies CASWEDRGHYGYTF.

The genes are TRBV5-6 and TRBJ2-1, with D perhaps matching TRBD1 (6 bases). This CDR3 contains 19 residues. V was trimmed by 2 bases and J by 10 bases, leaving 31 bases between them. Germline CDR1 and CDR2: SGHDT and YYEEEE. The CDR3 nucleotides read TGTGCCAGCAGCTTCATCAGGGGCGGCAGGACCATTCCCACAGGGGAGCAGTTCTTC. Protein: CASSFIRGGRTIPTGEQFF.

The V and J genes are TRBV28 and TRBJ1-1; 7 nucleotides align to TRBD1. Germline CDR1 reads MDHEN; CDR2 reads SYDVKM. Germline trimming cut 2 bases from V and 5 bases from J; bases unmatched to any gene: 8. The CDR3 has 15 residues. The CDR3 loop is CASSLQGTVGTEAFF. CDR3 DNA: TGTGCCAGCAGTTTACAGGGGACAGTTGGGACTGAAGCTTTCTTT.

The V call is TRBV9, the J call TRBJ2-2, with TRBD2 as a possible D gene (5 bases). The CDR3 runs to 16 residues. Trimming pared 2 bases from V and 0 bases from J, leaving 11 bases between. Looked up from germline, CDR1 is SGDLS and CDR2 is YYNGEE. The CDR3 region has the DNA TGTGCCAGCAGCGTTAGGGAGTTCGCGAACACCGGGGAGCTGTTTTTT. Its translation: CASSVREFANTGELFF. The full variable domain, with the rest looked up from reference TRBV9 and TRBJ2-2, is DSGVTQTPKHLITATGQRVTLRCSPRSGDLSVYWYQQSLDQGLQFLIQYYNGEERAKGNILERFSAQQFPDLHSELNLSSLELGDSALYFCASSVREFANTGELFFGEGSRLTVL.

This chain joins TRBV5-8 and TRBJ1-2; no clear D gene. This CDR3 is 15 amino acids long. V dropped 4 bases and J dropped 0 bases, with 13 bases sitting between them. The germline CDR1 and CDR2 sequences are SGHTS and YDEGEE. The CDR3 DNA follows: TGTGCCAGCAGCACCCGAGGGATAGCTAACTATGGCTACACCTTC. It translates to CASSTRGIANYGYTF.